Included here is one T cell receptor (beta chain) sequence, with context. This sample was taken from a study of blood T cell repertoires in COVID-19. Study information: Acute and convalescent COVID-19 specimens originated in the United States, Italy and Spain. PBMCs, B-cell-depleted T cells, or T cells were the source of the cDNA or gDNA that made up the material.

Seattle patient enrollment occurred during active infection, with longitudinal follow-up thereafter. Original analysis: By means of reference gene primer amplification, nucleated cell counts were estimated. Profiled with immunoSEQ multiplex PCR; TCRdb holds only in-frame clones, not every one. V, J and clone size reflect that table, while D and trimming were determined from the DNA. The top ten hold roughly 12% of the sample, which has 400,000 to 450,000 clones, around 88% seen once. The clonotype comes from a woman aged 45-65 years with COVID-19, enrolled during active disease. Sequenced sample: peripheral blood.

The CDR3 sequence is CAWRSGSSGNTIYF. DNA of the CDR3: TGTGCCTGGCGATCAGGTTCCTCTGGAAACACCATATATTTT. V usage is TRBV30 and J usage is TRBJ1-3; D gene uncertain. V was pared by 5 bases and J by 0 bases, with 11 bases between. This CDR3 is built from 14 residues. CDR1 is GTSNPN, CDR2 SVGIG, per germline (reference sequence). Supplemented by reference TRBV30 and TRBJ1-3, the full variable domain reads SQTIHQWPATLVQPVGSPLSLECTVEGTSNPNLYWYRQAAGRGLQLLFYSVGIGQISSEVPQNLSASRPQDRQFILSSKKLLLSDSGFYLCAWRSGSSGNTIYFGEGSWLTVV.